These 14 T cell receptor beta chains originate from one sample sequenced in a study of blood T cells in healthy people across ages. A second roughly 7 to 12 cycle PCR used barcoded and J-beta primers. Each CDR3 protein is one row after TCRdb ran MiXCR on the 5' RACE reads. Seen here are about 730,000 distinct CDR3 sequences, around 46% observed once, and the top ten hold about 20%. Input material: blood. The receptors were gathered from an older woman in good health.

The chain employs TRBV6-5 and TRBJ2-1, with 12 bases that match TRBD2. The junction had 6 bases not matched to a gene; V was cut back by 0 bases and J by 0 bases. CDR1 and CDR2 from the germline V gene are MNHEY and SVGAGI. CDR3 length: 19 amino acids. CDR3: CASSYSWLAGGSSYNEQFF. CDR3 sequence (DNA): TGTGCCAGCAGTTACTCGTGGCTAGCGGGAGGGTCCTCCTACAATGAGCAGTTCTTC.

This clonotype appeared a few times. This rearrangement joins TRBV18 to TRBJ2-3; D is uncertain. CDR3 length: 13 amino acids. Trimming left V 8 bases short and J 0 bases short, with 9 bases between. CDR1 is KGHSH, CDR2 LQKENI, per germline. The CDR3 region is CASPQSSTDTQYF. The CDR3 DNA reads TGTGCCAGCCCCCAAAGTAGCACAGATACGCAGTATTTT.

This clonotype came up many times. V and J are TRBV10-3 and TRBJ2-3; TRBD2 agrees at 7 bases. The germline gives CDR1 ENHRY, CDR2 SYGVKD. After removal of 8 bases from V and 6 bases from J, the junction contained 14 bases not matched to a gene. CDR3 length: 15 amino acids. In nucleotides, the CDR3 is TGTGCCATCCGCTTAGGCCTAGCGGTCTCGGATACGCAGTATTTT. Translating it yields CAIRLGLAVSDTQYF.

In this sample, this clonotype turned up once. The chain is built from TRBV19 and TRBJ2-2, with 7 positions matching TRBD2. From germline, CDR1 is LNHDA and CDR2 SQIVND (reference sequence). This CDR3 is 16 amino acids long. The V segment lost 3 bases and the J segment 1 base; nucleotides outside the gene matches: 5. The CDR3 loop is CASSIGGTLNTGELFF. As DNA, the CDR3 is TGTGCCAGTAGTATCGGGGGGACTTTGAACACCGGGGAGCTGTTTTTT.

The chain recombines TRBV20-1 with TRBJ2-7; 7 bases fit TRBD1. The CDR3 spans 14 residues. From germline, CDR1 is DFQATT and CDR2 SNEGSKA (reference sequence). V was clipped by 1 base and J by 1 base; unmatched bases: 4. The CDR3 nucleotides are TGCAGTGCTAGAGGGACAGGATCTTCCTACGAGCAGTACTTC. This gives the protein CSARGTGSSYEQYF.

This clonotype was observed a handful of times. The J gene is TRBJ1-2, the V gene TRBV6-6, with D maybe TRBD1 (5 bases). Germline values: CDR1 MNHNY, CDR2 SVGAGI (reference sequence). V lost 6 bases, J lost 3 bases, and 11 bases lay in between. This CDR3 is built from 13 residues. The CDR3 bases are TGTGCCAGCAGGCAGGGTTTGGACTATGGCTACACCTTC. Translating it yields CASRQGLDYGYTF.

The rearrangement links TRBV30 to TRBJ1-1; a possible D gene is TRBD1 (5 bases). Per germline, CDR1 GTSNPN and CDR2 SVGIG (reference sequence). The ends were cut back, 0 bases at V and 12 bases at J, with 14 bases in the middle. This CDR3 has 12 amino acids. CDR3 in DNA: TGTGCCTGGAGTGTACTGGGGGGTCGGTCTTTCTTT. Its translation: CAWSVLGGRSFF.

The chain couples TRBV12-3 or TRBV12-4 to TRBJ2-5; 8 positions agree with TRBD1. The CDR3 is 15 amino acids. J lost 1 base, V lost 2 bases, and 3 bases had no gene match. CDR3 loop: CASSLPGTGQETQYF. Here the CDR3 DNA reads TGTGCCAGCAGTTTACCCGGGACAGGCCAAGAGACCCAGTACTTC.

On this clonotype itself: A much larger clone is a single base away; this may be a read error. This chain links TRBV12-3 or TRBV12-4 with TRBJ2-7; TRBD2 matches at 11 bases. Losses at the gene ends were 0 bases for V and 7 bases for J; bases not matched to a gene: 5. This CDR3 is built from 15 residues. The CDR3 coding sequence is TGTGCCAGCAGTTTAGCTAGCGGGGGGGTGCATGAGCAGTACTTC. This encodes CASSLASGGVHEQYF.

The chain uses TRBV6-2 or TRBV6-3 and TRBJ2-7; 8 nucleotides align to TRBD1. The CDR3 runs 15 residues. Germline values: CDR1 MNHEY, CDR2 SVGEGT. The junction had 13 bases not matched to a gene; V was cut back by 7 bases and J by 5 bases. This chain's CDR3 is CASNHDRGILNEQYF. As DNA, the CDR3 is TGTGCCAGCAACCACGACAGGGGTATCCTAAACGAGCAGTACTTC.

This chain joins TRBV13 and TRBJ2-3; D may match TRBD1 or TRBD2 (6 bases each). Per the germline V gene, CDR1 is PRHDT and CDR2 is FYEKMQ (reference sequence). The CDR3 contains 16 residues. V was cut by 3 bases and J by 1 base, with 14 bases left in between. The CDR3 reads CASSLDGGQGTDTQYF. The CDR3 DNA is TGTGCCAGCAGCTTGGACGGGGGCCAGGGCACAGATACGCAGTATTTT. The full variable domain, with the rest looked up from reference TRBV13 and TRBJ2-3, is AAGVIQSPRHLIKEKRETATLKCYPIPRHDTVYWYQQGPGQDPQFLISFYEKMQSDKGSIPDRFSAQQFSDYHSELNMSSLELGDSALYFCASSLDGGQGTDTQYFGPGTRLTVL.

CDR3 amino acids: CASSRSVSGLSYEQYV. The CDR3 coding sequence is TGCGCCAGCAGCCGAAGTGTGTCAGGACTCTCCTACGAGCAGTACGTC. The chain joins TRBV4-3 to TRBJ2-7, with a weak D call TRBD2 (5 bases). V was pared by 4 bases and J by 0 bases, with 16 bases between. Per the germline V gene, CDR1 is LGHNA and CDR2 is YSLEER. The CDR3 runs to 16 residues.

The rearrangement joins TRBV7-6 to TRBJ2-3; D may be TRBD2 (6 bases). CDR3 length equals 15 residues. Germline lookup yields CDR1 SGHVS and CDR2 FNYEAQ. Trimming took 5 bases from V and 2 from J, leaving 14 bases between them. The CDR3 sequence is CASSRARGYTDTQYF. Written as DNA, the CDR3 is TGTGCCAGCAGCCGAGCCCGGGGGTACACAGATACGCAGTATTTT.

The rearrangement joins TRBV4-2 to TRBJ1-2; D might be TRBD1 (6 bases). Germline V gives CDR1 LGHNA, CDR2 YNFKEQ. The V end lost 4 bases, the J end lost 4 bases, and 16 bases lay between the germline ends. This CDR3 spans 15 amino acids. The CDR3 DNA reads as TGTGCCAGCAGCCCAAAATGGCAGGGGAGCTATGGCTACACCTTC. Translation gives CASSPKWQGSYGYTF.